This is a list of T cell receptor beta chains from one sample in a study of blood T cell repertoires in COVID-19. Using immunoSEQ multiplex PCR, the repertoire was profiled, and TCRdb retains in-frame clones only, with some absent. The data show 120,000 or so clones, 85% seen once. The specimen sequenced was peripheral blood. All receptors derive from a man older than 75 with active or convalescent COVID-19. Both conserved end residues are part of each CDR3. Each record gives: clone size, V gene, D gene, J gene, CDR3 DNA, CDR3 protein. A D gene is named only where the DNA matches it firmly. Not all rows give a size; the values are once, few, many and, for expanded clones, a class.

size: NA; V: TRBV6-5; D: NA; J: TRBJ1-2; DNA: TGTGCCAGCAAAAACTTACAGGGCGCCTATGGCTACACCTTC; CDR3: CASKNLQGAYGYTF
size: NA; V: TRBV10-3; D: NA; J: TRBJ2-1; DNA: TGTGCCATCAGTGAGTCGAGTAGGGGGAAGCTCGACAATGAGCAGTTCTTC; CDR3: CAISESSRGKLDNEQFF
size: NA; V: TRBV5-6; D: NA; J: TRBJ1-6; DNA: TGTGCCAGCAGCTTGGCCGGGACCTATAATTCACCCCTCCACTTT; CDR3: CASSLAGTYNSPLHF
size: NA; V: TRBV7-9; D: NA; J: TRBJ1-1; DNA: TGTGCCAGCAGATCTAGCTACAGGGAGACTGAAGCTTTCTTT; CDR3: CASRSSYRETEAFF
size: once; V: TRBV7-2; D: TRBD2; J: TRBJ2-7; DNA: TGTGCCAGCAGCTTAGGGGGACTAGAGAAGCAGTACTTC; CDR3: CASSLGGLEKQYF
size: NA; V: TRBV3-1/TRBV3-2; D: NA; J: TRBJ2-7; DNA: TGTGCCAGCAGCCAAGGAGTGCGAGGGTCCTACGAGCAGTACTTC; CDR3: CASSQGVRGSYEQYF
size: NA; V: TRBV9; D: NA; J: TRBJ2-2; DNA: TGTGCCAGCAGCGAGACCGGACAGTCCCCCGGGGAGCTGTTTTTT; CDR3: CASSETGQSPGELFF
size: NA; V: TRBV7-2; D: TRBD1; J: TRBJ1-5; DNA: TGTGCCAGCAGCTTAGAGGGGACAGGGGATCAGCCCCAGCATTTT; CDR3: CASSLEGTGDQPQHF
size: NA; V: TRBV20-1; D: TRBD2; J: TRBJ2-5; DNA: TGCAGTGTGGGCGGGAGTGAGACCCAGTACTTC; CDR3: CSVGGSETQYF
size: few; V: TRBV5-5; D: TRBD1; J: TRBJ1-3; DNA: TGTGCCAGCAGCTTGGTTACAGGGGACTCTGGAAACACCATATATTTT; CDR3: CASSLVTGDSGNTIYF
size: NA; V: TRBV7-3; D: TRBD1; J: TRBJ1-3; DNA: TGTGCCAGCAGCCCTACAGGGGGAGGAAACACCATATATTTT; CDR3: CASSPTGGGNTIYF
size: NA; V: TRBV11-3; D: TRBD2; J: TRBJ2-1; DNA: TGTGCCAGCAGCTTAGGGATAGCGGGAGGTCTCAATGAGCAGTTCTTC; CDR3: CASSLGIAGGLNEQFF
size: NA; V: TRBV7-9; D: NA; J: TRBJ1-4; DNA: TGTGCCAGCAGCCCAGCAGCGGGGATGGTTGAAAAACTGTTTTTT; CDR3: CASSPAAGMVEKLFF
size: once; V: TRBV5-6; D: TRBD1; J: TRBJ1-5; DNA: TGTGCCAGCAGCTTGGCCGGGACAGGGGTTCAGCCCCAGCATTTT; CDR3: CASSLAGTGVQPQHF
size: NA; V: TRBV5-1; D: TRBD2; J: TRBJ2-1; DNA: TGCGCCAGCAGCTTGGGGCTAACTAGCGGGACTTACAATGAGCAGTTCTTC; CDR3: CASSLGLTSGTYNEQFF
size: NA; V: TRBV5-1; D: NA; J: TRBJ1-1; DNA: TGCGCCAGCAGCGGCACAGGGATTGAAGCTTTCTTT; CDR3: CASSGTGIEAFF
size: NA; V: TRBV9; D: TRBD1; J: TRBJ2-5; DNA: TGTGCCAGCGGACGGGACAGCTACCAAGAGACCCAGTACTTC; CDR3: CASGRDSYQETQYF
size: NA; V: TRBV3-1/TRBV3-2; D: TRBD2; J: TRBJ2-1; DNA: TGTGCCAGCAGCCGACCAGCGGGAGCCGGGGGTAATGAGCAGTTCTTC; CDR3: CASSRPAGAGGNEQFF
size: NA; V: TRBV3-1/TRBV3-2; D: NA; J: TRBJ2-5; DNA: TGTGCCAGCAGTCGCAGGGGAGGGGAGACCCAGTACTTC; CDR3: CASSRRGGETQYF
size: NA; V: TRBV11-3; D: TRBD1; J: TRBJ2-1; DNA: TGTGCCAGCAGCTGGGACAGAAACAATGAGCAGTTCTTC; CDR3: CASSWDRNNEQFF
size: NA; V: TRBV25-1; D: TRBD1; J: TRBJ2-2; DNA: TGTGCCAGCATCGCAGGGGGCATCACCGGGGAGCTGTTTTTT; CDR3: CASIAGGITGELFF
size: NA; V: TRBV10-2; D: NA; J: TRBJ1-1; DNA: TGCGCCACTAGGGACTGGGCATCGAACACTGAAGCTTTCTTT; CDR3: CATRDWASNTEAFF
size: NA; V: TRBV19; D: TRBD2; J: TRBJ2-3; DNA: TGTGCCAGTAGTGTTTCCGGGACTAGCGGCACAGATACGCAGTATTTT; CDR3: CASSVSGTSGTDTQYF
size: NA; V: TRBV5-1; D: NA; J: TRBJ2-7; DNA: TGCGCCAGCAGCTTGAGTGGCGGATCCTACGAGCAGTACTTC; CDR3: CASSLSGGSYEQYF
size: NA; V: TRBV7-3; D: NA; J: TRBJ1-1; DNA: TGTGCCAGCAGCTCTACAGTGAACACTGAAGCTTTCTTT; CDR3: CASSSTVNTEAFF
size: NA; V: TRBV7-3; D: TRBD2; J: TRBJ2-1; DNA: TGTGCCAGCAGCCGTGGGCTAGCGGGCTACAATGAGCAGTTCTTC; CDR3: CASSRGLAGYNEQFF
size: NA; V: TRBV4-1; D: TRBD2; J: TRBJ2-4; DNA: TGCGCCAGCAGCCTCCGAGCGGGACTAGCCAAAAACATTCAGTACTTC; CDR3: CASSLRAGLAKNIQYF
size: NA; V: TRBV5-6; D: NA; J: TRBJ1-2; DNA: TGTGCCAGCAGCTTGAGGGGATATGGCTACACCTTC; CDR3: CASSLRGYGYTF
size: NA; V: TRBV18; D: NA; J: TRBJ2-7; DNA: TGTGCCAGCTCCCCCATTGAGGGCAGCTACGAGCAGTACTTC; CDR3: CASSPIEGSYEQYF
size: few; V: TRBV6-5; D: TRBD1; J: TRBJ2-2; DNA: TGTGCCAGCAGTTTCACAGGGGGCTCCGGGGAGCTGTTTTTT; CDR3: CASSFTGGSGELFF
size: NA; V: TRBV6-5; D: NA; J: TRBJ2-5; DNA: TGTGCCAGCAGTTACTCAGGCGGAAAAGAGACCCAGTACTTC; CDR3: CASSYSGGKETQYF
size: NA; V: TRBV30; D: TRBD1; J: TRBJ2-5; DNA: TGTGCCTGGAGTGTTAAAAGACAGGGCCAAGAGACCCAGTACTTC; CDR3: CAWSVKRQGQETQYF
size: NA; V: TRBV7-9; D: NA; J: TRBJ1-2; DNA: TGTGCCAGCAGCCCCCGGACAGCGAACTATGGCTACACCTTC; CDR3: CASSPRTANYGYTF
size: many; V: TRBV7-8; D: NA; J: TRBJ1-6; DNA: TGTGCCAGCAGCGTTCTGGACGGGGACATGGGTTCACCCCTCCACTTT; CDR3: CASSVLDGDMGSPLHF
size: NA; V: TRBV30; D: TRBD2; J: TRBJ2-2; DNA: TGTGCCTGGAGTGTAGGGTGGACTAGCGGGAGAGTCACCGGGGAGCTGTTTTTT; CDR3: CAWSVGWTSGRVTGELFF
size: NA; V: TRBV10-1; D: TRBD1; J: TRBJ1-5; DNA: TGCGCCAGCAGCCATGACAGGGTGGGCAATCAGCCCCAGCATTTT; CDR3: CASSHDRVGNQPQHF
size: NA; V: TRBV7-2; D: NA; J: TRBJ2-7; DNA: TGTGCCAGCAGCTTAGGACACAGTTCCTACGAGCAGTACTTC; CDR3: CASSLGHSSYEQYF
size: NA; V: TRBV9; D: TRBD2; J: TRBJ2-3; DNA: TGTGCCAGCAGCCGGGGGCGGGAGGATGTCCTCACAGATACGCAGTATTTT; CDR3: CASSRGREDVLTDTQYF
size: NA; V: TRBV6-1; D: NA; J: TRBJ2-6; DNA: TGTGCCAGCAGTGCGCGGCGTAGCTCTGGGGCCAACGTCCTGACTTTC; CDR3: CASSARRSSGANVLTF
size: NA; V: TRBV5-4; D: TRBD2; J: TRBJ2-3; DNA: TGTGCCAGCAGCTTGAAATTAGCGGGAGGGGCCACAGATACGCAGTATTTT; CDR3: CASSLKLAGGATDTQYF
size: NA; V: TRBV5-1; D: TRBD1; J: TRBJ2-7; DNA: TGCGCCAGCAGCTTGAGTAGTGGTCGAAGTGGGACAGCCTACGAGCAGTACTTC; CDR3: CASSLSSGRSGTAYEQYF
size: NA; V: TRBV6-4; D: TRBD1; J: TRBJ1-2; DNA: TGTGCCACCCAAGCAGGGGGCTCGGGGGGCTACACCTTC; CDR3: CATQAGGSGGYTF
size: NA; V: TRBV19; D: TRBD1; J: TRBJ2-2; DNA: TGTGCCAGTAGTCCTCAGGACAGGGGGAACACCGGGGAGCTGTTTTTT; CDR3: CASSPQDRGNTGELFF
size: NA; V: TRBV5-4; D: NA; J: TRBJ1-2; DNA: TGTGCCAGCAGCTTGGAGGGGAACTATGGCTACACCTTC; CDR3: CASSLEGNYGYTF
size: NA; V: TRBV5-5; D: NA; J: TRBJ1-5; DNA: TGTGCCAGCAGCTTGAATCCTGATCAGCCCCAGCATTTT; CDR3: CASSLNPDQPQHF
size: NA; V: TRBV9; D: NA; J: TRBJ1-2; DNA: TGTGCCAGCAGCCCCCTGAACAGGGAAGATGGCTACACCTTC; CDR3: CASSPLNREDGYTF